This note documents a single TCR beta chain sequence. These data originate in a study of blood T cell repertoires in COVID-19. Study-wide background: PBMCs, B-cell-depleted T cells, or T cells were the source of the cDNA or gDNA that made up the material.

In the study's own analysis: Amplifying reference gene primers gave estimates of nucleated cell counts. Clones were sequenced by immunoSEQ multiplex PCR, and TCRdb holds only the in-frame ones, with some missing. D and trimming were read from the DNA, whereas the V and J calls and clone size are those reported in that table. The sample has approximately 120,000 clones; approximately 81% are singletons. CDR1 and CDR2 from the germline V gene are LNHDA and SQIVND (reference sequence). This CDR3 has 15 amino acids. Trimming took off 1 base at V and 7 bases at J, with 13 bases between the two ends. Sequencing was done on a sample of peripheral blood. This receptor was taken from a man older than 75 with COVID-19, enrolled during active disease. The chain has TRBV19 and TRBJ2-2; maybe TRBD1 (5 bases). The CDR3: CASSIATAGFGELFF. The CDR3 bases are TGTGCCAGTAGTATAGCCACGGCAGGGTTCGGGGAGCTGTTTTTT.